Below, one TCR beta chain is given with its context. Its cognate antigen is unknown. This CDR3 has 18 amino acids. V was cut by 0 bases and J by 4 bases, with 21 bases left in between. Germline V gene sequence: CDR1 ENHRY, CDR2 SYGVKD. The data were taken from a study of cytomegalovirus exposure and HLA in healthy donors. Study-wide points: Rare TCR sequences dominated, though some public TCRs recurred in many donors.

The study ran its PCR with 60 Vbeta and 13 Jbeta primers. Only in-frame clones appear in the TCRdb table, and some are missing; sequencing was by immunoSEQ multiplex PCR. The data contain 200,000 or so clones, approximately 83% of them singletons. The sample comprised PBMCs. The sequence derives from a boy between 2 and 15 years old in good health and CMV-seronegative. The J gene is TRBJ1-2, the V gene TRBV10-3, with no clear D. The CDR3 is CAISESRFGSAKIYGYTF. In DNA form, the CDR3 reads TGTGCCATCAGTGAGTCGAGGTTCGGGTCCGCTAAAATCTATGGCTACACCTTC.